Listed below are T cell receptor beta chains from one sample, sequenced in a study of glioma-infiltrating T cells after dendritic cell vaccination. Data came from immunoSEQ multiplex PCR; TCRdb stores just in-frame clones and leaves some out. The profile shows roughly 60,000 clones, approximately 86% of them singletons. Material: blood, obtained after dendritic cell vaccination. Receptor source: a human donor with glioblastoma. The CDR3 runs from the conserved cysteine through the conserved F or W. The order of the fields is J gene, V gene, clone size, D gene, CDR3 DNA, CDR3 protein. The D gene is left open where the match is weak. For some rows the clone size is stated as once, few or many, or as a class when expanded; others skip it.

>TRBJ2-5|TRBV10-1|NA|NA
TGCGCCAGCAGTGAGGGCGGGAATAGCCACCAAGAGACCCAGTACTTC
CASSEGGNSHQETQYF
>TRBJ1-2|TRBV29-1|NA|TRBD1
TGCAGCGCAATGACAGGGGGCAGTCGTGGCTACACCTTC
CSAMTGGSRGYTF
>TRBJ2-3|TRBV4-3|NA|TRBD1
TGCGCCAGCAGCCAAGACGCGAGGCAGGGGGAGACCACTAGCACAGATACGCAGTATTTT
CASSQDARQGETTSTDTQYF
>TRBJ2-7|TRBV5-1|NA|NA
TGCGCCAGCAGCTTCCGGCAGGGGGGCTCCTACGAGCAGTACTTC
CASSFRQGGSYEQYF
>TRBJ1-1|TRBV19|NA|NA
TGTGCCAGTAGTAACATGATGAACACTGAAGCTTTCTTT
CASSNMMNTEAFF
>TRBJ2-5|TRBV6-1|NA|NA
TGTGCCAGCTTGGTCGGGAGTAAAGAGACCCAGTACTTC
CASLVGSKETQYF
>TRBJ2-3|TRBV28|NA|NA
TGTGCCAGCAGTTCCCAACAGGGTGGTGGGACAGATACGCAGTATTTT
CASSSQQGGGTDTQYF
>TRBJ2-7|TRBV7-9|NA|TRBD2
TGTGCCAGCAGCTTAGGGGGAGCGGCGGCCCTCGGGGACTACTACGAGCAGTACTTC
CASSLGGAAALGDYYEQYF
>TRBJ2-6|TRBV6-5|NA|NA
TGTGCCAGCAGTTACGGCCTCTCTGGGGCCAACGTCCTGACTTTC
CASSYGLSGANVLTF
>TRBJ2-7|TRBV6-5|NA|NA
TGTGCCAGCACCAACACGGGGATCTACTACGAGCAGTACTTC
CASTNTGIYYEQYF
>TRBJ2-5|TRBV4-1|NA|TRBD2
TGCGCCAGCAGCCAACCTAGCGGGAGGGCCGGAGAGACCCAGTACTTC
CASSQPSGRAGETQYF
>TRBJ2-4|TRBV7-2|NA|NA
TGTGCCAGCAGCTCCCCCAATTACCCCCGGGGGACAGCCAAAAACATTCAGTACTTC
CASSSPNYPRGTAKNIQYF
>TRBJ2-3|TRBV6-4|NA|TRBD2
TGTGCCAGCAGTGAAGCGGGGGGCACAGATACGCAGTATTTT
CASSEAGGTDTQYF
>TRBJ1-6|TRBV14|NA|NA
TGTGCCAGCAGCCACCTAACAGGGCTCGAGGGGCCCCTCCACTTT
CASSHLTGLEGPLHF
>TRBJ1-1|TRBV7-2|NA|TRBD1
TGTGCCAGCAGCCGTCCTCCCGGGACAGGAGTTATCATGAACACTGAAGCTTTCTTT
CASSRPPGTGVIMNTEAFF
>TRBJ2-3|TRBV11-2|NA|TRBD2
TGTGCCAGCAGCTTAGATCGACTAGCGGGAGGGACAGATACGCAGTATTTT
CASSLDRLAGGTDTQYF
>TRBJ1-6|TRBV14|NA|TRBD1
TGTGCCAGCAGCCAAAGCTCCCCCGGGACAGGGCGATCACCCCTCCACTTT
CASSQSSPGTGRSPLHF
>TRBJ1-1|TRBV6-1|NA|NA
TGTGCAACCCGGGTCTCCCCTGACACTGAAGCTTTCTTT
CATRVSPDTEAFF
>TRBJ2-2|TRBV5-5|few|NA
TGCGCCAGCAGCCTCCAAGAGGGCCCGAACACCGGGGAGCTGTTTTTT
CASSLQEGPNTGELFF
>TRBJ2-5|TRBV19|NA|NA
TGTGCCAGTAGCTTGGGGGCTTTGTACCAAGAGACCCAGTACTTC
CASSLGALYQETQYF
>TRBJ2-7|TRBV27|NA|NA
TGTGCCAGCAGTTTAGTCCAGGGAATCTCCTACGAGCAGTACTTC
CASSLVQGISYEQYF
>TRBJ2-5|TRBV5-5|NA|NA
TGTGCCAGCAGCTTGTCCGGGGTAAACCCCCAAGAGACCCAGTACTTC
CASSLSGVNPQETQYF
>TRBJ2-7|TRBV7-6|NA|TRBD1
TGTGCCAGCAGCCCTCGGACAGGGGGCTACGAGCAGTACTTC
CASSPRTGGYEQYF
>TRBJ1-6|TRBV19|NA|NA
TGTGCCAGTAGGGACAGTAATAATTCACCCCTCCACTTT
CASRDSNNSPLHF
>TRBJ2-1|TRBV18|NA|NA
TGTGCCAGCTCCCGGGACATTAACTCCTACAATGAGCAGTTCTTC
CASSRDINSYNEQFF
>TRBJ1-3|TRBV7-9|few|TRBD1
TGTGCCAGCAGTTTTATTGGGGACAGTCGGGACCTTGGAAACACCATATATTTT
CASSFIGDSRDLGNTIYF
>TRBJ2-5|TRBV12-2|few|NA
TGTGCAAGTCGCTTAGATGGATCGGGAGGCAGTTGTCAAGAGACCCAGTACTTC
CASRLDGSGGSCQETQYF
>TRBJ1-1|TRBV6-5|NA|NA
TGTGCCAGCAGTTATCTGACGGGGAACACTGAAGCTTTCTTT
CASSYLTGNTEAFF
>TRBJ2-4|TRBV5-1|NA|NA
TGCGCCAGCAGCTCCCGACAGGAAAACATTCAGTACTTC
CASSSRQENIQYF
>TRBJ2-1|TRBV5-1|NA|TRBD1
TGCGCCAGCAGCCTACAGGGGTCGGGTGAGCAGTTCTTC
CASSLQGSGEQFF
>TRBJ2-3|TRBV25-1|once|TRBD1
TGTGCCAGCAGTGATATGACAGGGGGCCTAGATACGCAGTATTTT
CASSDMTGGLDTQYF
>TRBJ2-1|TRBV10-3|NA|NA
TGTGCCATCAGCGCGGGACTCTCGAATGAGCAGTTCTTC
CAISAGLSNEQFF
>TRBJ2-7|TRBV29-1|NA|NA
TGCAGCGTGCTACAGAGATCCTACGAGCAGTACTTC
CSVLQRSYEQYF
>TRBJ1-5|TRBV19|NA|TRBD1
TGTGCCAGTTCCGGGACAGGGAATCAGCCCCAGCATTTT
CASSGTGNQPQHF
>TRBJ2-5|TRBV10-1|once|NA
TGCGCCAGCAGTATGGACAGTGGGTTCCGTGCCCAGTACTTC
CASSMDSGFRAQYF
>TRBJ2-2|TRBV6-1|NA|NA
TGTGCCAGCAGTGACTGGCGGGGTGTTACCGGGGAGCTGTTTTTT
CASSDWRGVTGELFF
>TRBJ2-3|TRBV13|NA|TRBD1
TGTGCCAGCAGCTTCACAGGGGGCGATTCAGATACGCAGTATTTT
CASSFTGGDSDTQYF
>TRBJ2-2|TRBV5-6|few|TRBD1
TGTGCCAGCAGCTTAGGGCCAGGGGGATCCGGGGAGCTGTTTTTT
CASSLGPGGSGELFF
>TRBJ1-1|TRBV19|NA|NA
TGTGCCAGCGAGGGCATGATGAACACTGAAGCTTTCTTT
CASEGMMNTEAFF
>TRBJ2-7|TRBV2|NA|NA
TGTGCCAGCAGTAAAGACAGGTCCTCCTACGAGCAGTACTTC
CASSKDRSSYEQYF
>TRBJ1-2|TRBV12-5|NA|TRBD1
TGTGCTAGTGGTTTGCCGTTGACAGGGAGCTTAGCTAACTATGGCTACACCTTC
CASGLPLTGSLANYGYTF
>TRBJ2-1|TRBV15|NA|TRBD1
TGTGCCACCAGCTACAGGGGCTCCTACAATGAGCAGTTCTTC
CATSYRGSYNEQFF
>TRBJ1-1|TRBV30|once|NA
TGTGCCTGGAGTTCGGGGTTTGGTGAAGCTTTCTTT
CAWSSGFGEAFF
>TRBJ1-2|TRBV30|NA|NA
TGTGCCTGGGACCAACTTTCAGGGGCCTCGTTTGATAGGTTCGGCTACACCTTC
CAWDQLSGASFDRFGYTF
>TRBJ1-6|TRBV19|NA|TRBD1
TGTGCCAGTAGTACAATGACAGGGGGGGGTTCACCCCTCCACTTT
CASSTMTGGGSPLHF